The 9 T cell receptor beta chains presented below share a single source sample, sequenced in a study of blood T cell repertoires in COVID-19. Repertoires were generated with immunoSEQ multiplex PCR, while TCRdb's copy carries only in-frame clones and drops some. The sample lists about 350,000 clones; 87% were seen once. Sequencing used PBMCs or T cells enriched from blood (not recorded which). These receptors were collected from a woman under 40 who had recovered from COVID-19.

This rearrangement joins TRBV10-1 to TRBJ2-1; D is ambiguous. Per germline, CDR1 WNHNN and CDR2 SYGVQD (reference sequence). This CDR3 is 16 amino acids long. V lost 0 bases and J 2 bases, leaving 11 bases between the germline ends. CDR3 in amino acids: CASSESFSVTYNEQFF. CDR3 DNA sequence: TGCGCCAGCAGTGAGTCGTTTTCGGTAACCTACAATGAGCAGTTCTTC.

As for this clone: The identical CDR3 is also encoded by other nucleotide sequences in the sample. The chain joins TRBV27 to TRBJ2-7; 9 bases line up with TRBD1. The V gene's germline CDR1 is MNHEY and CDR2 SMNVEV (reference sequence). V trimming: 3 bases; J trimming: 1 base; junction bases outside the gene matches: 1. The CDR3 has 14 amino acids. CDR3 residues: CASSLTGGSYEQYF. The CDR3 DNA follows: TGTGCCAGCAGTTTGACAGGGGGGTCCTACGAGCAGTACTTC.

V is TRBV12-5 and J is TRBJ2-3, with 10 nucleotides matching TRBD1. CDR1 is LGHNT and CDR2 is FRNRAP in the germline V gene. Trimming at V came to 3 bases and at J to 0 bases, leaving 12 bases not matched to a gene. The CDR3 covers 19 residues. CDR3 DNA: TGTGCTAGTGGTTTCACAATCCGGGACAGGGGATCTAGCACAGATACGCAGTATTTT. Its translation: CASGFTIRDRGSSTDTQYF.

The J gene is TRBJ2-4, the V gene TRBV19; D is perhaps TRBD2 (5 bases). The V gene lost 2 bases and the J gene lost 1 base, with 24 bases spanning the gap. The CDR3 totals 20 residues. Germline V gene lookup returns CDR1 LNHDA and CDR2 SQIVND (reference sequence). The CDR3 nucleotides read TGTGCCAGTAGTATACCCGAGTGGACCGTGGGAGTTTTCGCCAAAAACATTCAGTACTTC. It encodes CASSIPEWTVGVFAKNIQYF.

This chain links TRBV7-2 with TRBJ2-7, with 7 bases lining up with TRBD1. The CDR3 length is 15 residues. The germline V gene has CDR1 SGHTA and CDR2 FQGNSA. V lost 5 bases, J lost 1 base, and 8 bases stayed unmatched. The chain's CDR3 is CASSVTWDSSYEQYF. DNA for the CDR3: TGTGCCAGCAGCGTGACGTGGGACAGTTCCTACGAGCAGTACTTC.

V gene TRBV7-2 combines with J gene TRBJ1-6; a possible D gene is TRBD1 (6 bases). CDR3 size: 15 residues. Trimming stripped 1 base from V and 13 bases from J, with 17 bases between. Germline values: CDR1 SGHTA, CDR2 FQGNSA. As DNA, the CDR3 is TGTGCCAGCAGCTTAGGAGGGGACAACAAATTCCCCCTCCACTTT. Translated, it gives CASSLGGDNKFPLHF.

Here the CDR3 DNA reads TGTGCCAGCAGACCCGGGACAGGGGATGAAAAACTGTTTTTT. This translates into CASRPGTGDEKLFF. V is TRBV5-4 and J is TRBJ1-4; 10 bases map to TRBD1. V trimming: 5 bases; J trimming: 6 bases; junction bases outside the gene matches: 4. There are 14 residues in the CDR3. CDR1 is SGHNT and CDR2 is YYREEE in the germline V gene (reference sequence).

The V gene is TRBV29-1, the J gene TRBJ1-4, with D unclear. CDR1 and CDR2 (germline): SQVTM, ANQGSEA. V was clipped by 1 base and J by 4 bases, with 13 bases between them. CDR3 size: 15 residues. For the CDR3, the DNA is TGCAGCGTTGAAGGTTTCGGGTCTAATAATGAAAAACTGTTTTTT. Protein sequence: CSVEGFGSNNEKLFF.

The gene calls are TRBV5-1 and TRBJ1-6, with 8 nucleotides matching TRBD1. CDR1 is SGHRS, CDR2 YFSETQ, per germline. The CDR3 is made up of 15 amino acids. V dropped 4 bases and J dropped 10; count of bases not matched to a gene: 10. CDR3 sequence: CASSVTTGAASPLHF. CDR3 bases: TGCGCCAGCAGCGTAACGACAGGGGCGGCCTCACCCCTCCACTTT. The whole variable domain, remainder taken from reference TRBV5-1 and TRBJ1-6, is KAGVTQTPRYLIKTRGQQVTLSCSPISGHRSVSWYQQTPGQGLQFLFEYFSETQRNKGNFPGRFSGRQFSNSRSEMNVSTLELGDSALYLCASSVTTGAASPLHFGNGTRLTVT.